A single T cell receptor (beta chain) is shown here with its context. Its antigen is unknown. The CDR3 covers 12 residues. J lost 4 bases, V lost 6 bases, and 3 bases had no gene match. Germline V gives CDR1 SQVTM, CDR2 ANQGSEA. The data derive from a study of blood T cells in healthy people across ages. Whole-study results and caveats: Leaving the PBMCs unsorted stopped any conclusive comparison of naive versus antigen-experienced cells.

A second PCR of about 7 to 11 cycles used a sample-barcoded 5' primer and a J-beta primer mix. A single record per CDR3 protein comes from TCRdb applying MiXCR to the 5' RACE reads. The sample contains 600,000 to 850,000 distinct CDR3 sequences, 25% of which appear only once. These same data were also listed under a study on T cells of mothers and their children.

The genes are TRBV29-1 and TRBJ2-7, with 10 bases matching TRBD2. The sequencing input was blood. This sequence originates from a boy between 5 and 17 years old in good health. The CDR3 DNA follows: TGCAGCGTAATAGCGGGAGGATACGAGCAGTACTTC. Its translation is CSVIAGGYEQYF.